This section outlines one TCR beta chain sequence together with its context. Its antigen is still unknown. Qualities for individual bases were not recorded, and no much larger clone is one base off. Through the immunoSEQ TRB Survey service, multiplex V and J primers were used to amplify rearranged CDR3 beta regions from genomic DNA. Survey-level sequencing depth of up to 500,000 reads per sample was used to keep depth equal across samples. The libraries were purified, combined into pools and sequenced with Illumina technology. The paper's data handling went like this. Productive clonality, sample overlap, pairwise scatters, CDR3 beta length, V/D/J gene usage and productiveness were all assessed with the immunoSEQ online tools. Alongside Shannon and Simpson indices, calculated diversity was computed as the number of unique rearrangements divided by total templates, multiplied by 100. Z-score normalized data were analyzed by principal component analysis with the R prcomp function and the ggbiplot package. Morisita's index was used to measure clonal overlap between blood and rectum within each subject. Held by TCRdb, this immuneACCESS table contains in-frame sequences only and omits some clones. Under half of the omission traces to an unresolved V gene where checked; the cause of the rest is unknown. D and trimming come from the DNA, and the V and J calls and clone size come from that table. The table for this sample lists roughly 37,000 clones; approximately 87% of them were counted only once. The ten most abundant clones make up roughly 25% of the sample.

The CDR3 runs 12 amino acids, cysteine and phenylalanine included. Only the CDR3 DNA is retained, 36 bases long and in frame from the first base. CDR1 and CDR2, per the germline V gene (reference sequence), are SEHNR and FQNEAQ. V is cut by 1 base and J by 11 bases, and the space between the germline ends is 11 bases. This specimen comes from a study of pediatric ulcerative colitis (dated by TCRdb to between 2018 and 2020). In terms of the full investigation: Among the ulcerative colitis patients, about seven had pancolitis and two had left-sided colitis, and histology in every patient was consistent with ulcerative colitis. Nine or ten newly diagnosed, treatment-naive pediatric ulcerative colitis patients and a few non-IBD control children each provided paired blood and rectal samples. By Pediatric Ulcerative Colitis Activity Index, mild disease was classified in a couple of patients, moderate disease in several and acute severe colitis in three. Results and caveats for the whole study, not just this receptor: Two rectal CDR3 clonotypes were present in all ulcerative colitis patients and in none of the controls. Repertoires were derived from total lymphocyte DNA, so rare subsets such as regulatory T cells may have patterns not reflected. Rectal repertoire features separated controls, mild-moderate and acute severe colitis patients; acute severe colitis showed reduced rectal diversity due to clonal expansions. A couple of patients' blood samples yielded substantially fewer templates for technical reasons and were excluded from blood-rectal overlap analysis. Significantly higher autologous blood-rectal clonal overlap was found in ulcerative colitis patients than in controls, which suggested increased T cell trafficking to inflamed tissue. The healthy control group was small, consisting of only four individuals.

No immunosuppressive medication had been given to the ulcerative colitis patients before the diagnostic colonoscopy. A blood sample was obtained concurrently with the colonoscopy. The Wizard kit (Promega) was used to extract genomic DNA from the blood and intestinal samples. The receptor's source is a girl aged 5 to 17 with moderate ulcerative colitis. The sequence links TRBV7-9 to TRBJ1-1; D gene: possibly TRBD1, on 6 matching bases. Sequencing was done on a sample of blood. In nucleotides, the sequence is TGTGCCAGCAGCTTAGACCGGGGGGCTGCTTTCTTT. Its amino acids are CASSLDRGAAFF.